These 26 T cell receptor beta chains were sequenced from one sample in a study of cytomegalovirus exposure and HLA in healthy donors. Primers for the PCR totalled 60 Vbeta and 13 Jbeta. Profiling relied on immunoSEQ multiplex PCR, and the TCRdb table lists in-frame clones only, not all of them. The profile shows 90,000 to 120,000 clones, roughly 80% of them singletons. The sample taken for sequencing was PBMCs. These receptors all come from a man aged 30-40 years in good health and CMV-seropositive.

CDR3 in DNA: TGTGCCAGCAGTGAAGTTTTGGGGGGTTCTCAGCCCCAGCATTTT. Translation: CASSEVLGGSQPQHF. This chain connects TRBV6-1 to TRBJ1-5; tentative D call: TRBD1 (5 bases). The CDR3 spans 15 residues. V lost 1 base and J lost 6, with 13 bases in between. Germline V CDR1 and CDR2: MNHNS, SASEGT.

The genes are TRBV9 and TRBJ2-2; 8 bases align to TRBD1. Germline V gene lookup returns CDR1 SGDLS and CDR2 YYNGEE. Unmatched junction bases numbered 4, after V lost 3 bases and J lost 0 bases. The CDR3 is made up of 16 amino acids. As DNA, the CDR3 is TGTGCCAGCAGCGCCAGGACAGGGACGAACACCGGGGAGCTGTTTTTT. It yields the protein CASSARTGTNTGELFF.

This chain connects TRBV4-1 to TRBJ2-1; 8 bases are shared with TRBD2. The CDR3 loop spans 18 amino acids. The V gene end was trimmed by 1 base and the J gene end by 6 bases; junction bases not matched to a gene: 14. Germline values: CDR1 MGHRA, CDR2 YSYEKL. The CDR3 reads CASSQGARGLGKGNEQFF. DNA for the CDR3: TGCGCCAGCAGCCAAGGTGCACGGGGACTAGGAAAGGGCAATGAGCAGTTCTTC.

This chain uses TRBV19 with TRBJ1-5; tentative D call: TRBD1 (5 bases). The germline V and J ends were trimmed by 1 base and 7 bases, with 8 bases remaining between them. Germline values: CDR1 LNHDA, CDR2 SQIVND (reference sequence). This CDR3 contains 13 residues. In DNA, the CDR3 is TGTGCCAGTAGTATAGGGGGGGAACAGCCCCAGCATTTT. This gives the protein CASSIGGEQPQHF.

V usage is TRBV4-1 and J usage is TRBJ1-2, with TRBD1 matching over 7 bases. Germline loops: CDR1 MGHRA, CDR2 YSYEKL. The CDR3 length is 13 residues. J lost 10 bases, V lost 5 bases, and 10 bases had no gene match. This CDR3 is CASSARTGAAYTF. The CDR3 bases are TGCGCCAGCAGCGCACGGACAGGAGCAGCCTACACCTTC.

The rearrangement joins TRBV5-6 to TRBJ2-5; TRBD2 aligns across 8 bases. CDR3 length: 15 amino acids. With 1 base clipped from V and 5 bases from J, the junction kept 7 bases outside the gene matches. CDR1 and CDR2 from the germline V gene are SGHDT and YYEEEE. CDR3 nucleotides: TGTGCCAGCAGCTTGATAACGGGGGGGCCTGAGACCCAGTACTTC. It specifies CASSLITGGPETQYF.

Worth noting for this clone: The junction departs from the called germline gene at one end, perhaps through a read error. This chain joins TRBV29-1 and TRBJ2-6; D uncertain. Germline CDR1 is SQVTM and CDR2 is ANQGSEA. The CDR3 sequence is 12 residues long. The CDR3 reads CNVALGANVLTF. The CDR3 region has the DNA TGCAACGTTGCGTTAGGGGCCAACGTCCTGACTTTC.

This clone was observed once. This chain uses TRBV6-4 with TRBJ1-2; 7 bases are shared with TRBD1. The CDR3 consists of 12 residues. Trimming took 6 bases from V and 8 from J; bases not matched to a gene: 6. The germline V gene encodes CDR1 MRHNA and CDR2 SNTAGT. CDR3 region: CASRGQDRGYTF. The DNA of the CDR3 is TGTGCCAGCAGAGGACAGGACAGGGGCTACACCTTC.

On this clone: One end of the junction fails to match germline, which may point to a read error. The chain couples TRBV2 to TRBJ2-1; TRBD2 agrees at 8 bases. Germline assignment: CDR1 SNHLY and CDR2 FYNNEI. This CDR3 spans 14 amino acids. CDR3 in amino acids: CASGERGGRNEQFF. The DNA for the CDR3 is TGTGCCAGCGGTGAACGGGGGGGGCGGAATGAGCAGTTCTTC.

As concerns this clone: One junction end does not reproduce the germline sequence, and a read error may be involved. The rearrangement joins TRBV11-2 to TRBJ1-2; the D gene is possibly TRBD1 (5 bases). Germline V lookup: CDR1 SGHAT, CDR2 FQNNGV. This CDR3 has 15 amino acids. The CDR3 here is CASSLEGGINYGYTF. The DNA of the CDR3 is TGTGCCAGCAGCTTAGAGGGGGGTATTAACTATGGCTACACCTTT.

This sequence joins TRBV7-7 and TRBJ2-2; 12 bases are a match to TRBD1. Germline trimming cut 5 bases from V and 5 bases from J; bases unmatched to any gene: 6. Germline V CDR1 and CDR2: SSHAT, FNYEAQ (reference sequence). The CDR3 loop spans 16 amino acids. The chain's CDR3 is CASSPGTGGYTGELFF. For the CDR3, the DNA is TGTGCCAGCAGCCCCGGGACAGGGGGCTATACCGGGGAGCTGTTTTTT.

The chain combines TRBV5-1 with TRBJ1-2; D ambiguous. The CDR3 extends over 14 amino acids. V was clipped by 8 bases and J by 8 bases, with 22 bases between them. CDR1 is SGHRS and CDR2 is YFSETQ in the germline V gene. The CDR3 spells CASTLGRSYSGYTF. CDR3 DNA sequence: TGCGCCAGTACCCTAGGGAGGTCCTATAGCGGCTACACCTTC. The variable domain in full, with the rest retrieved from reference TRBV5-1 and TRBJ1-2, is KAGVTQTPRYLIKTRGQQVTLSCSPISGHRSVSWYQQTPGQGLQFLFEYFSETQRNKGNFPGRFSGRQFSNSRSEMNVSTLELGDSALYLCASTLGRSYSGYTFGSGTRLTVV.

The V gene is TRBV10-3, the J gene TRBJ2-7; 8 bases fit TRBD2. The CDR3 covers 14 residues. Germline V gives CDR1 ENHRY, CDR2 SYGVKD. V was pared by 5 bases and J by 0 bases, with 3 bases of the junction left unmatched. CDR3 sequence (DNA): TGTGCCATCAGTCAGCGGGGGAACTCCTACGAGCAGTACTTC. This sequence encodes CAISQRGNSYEQYF.

The V call is TRBV5-6, the J call TRBJ2-4, with TRBD1 identical over 7 bases. Germline lookup yields CDR1 SGHDT and CDR2 YYEEEE. The trim removed 2 bases at V and 12 bases at J, leaving 8 bases unmatched. This CDR3 comprises 13 residues. CDR3 in amino acids: CASSFGKGDSQYF. CDR3 bases: TGTGCCAGCAGCTTCGGGAAAGGGGACAGTCAGTACTTC.

The chain joins TRBV6-1 to TRBJ1-1; D gene ambiguous. From germline, CDR1 is MNHNS and CDR2 SASEGT. The CDR3 is made up of 13 amino acids. V lost 6 bases, J lost 5 bases, and 13 bases lay in between. DNA for the CDR3: TGTGCCAGCAGGGACTTAACAAGGACTGAAGCTTTCTTT. Translation: CASRDLTRTEAFF.

J is TRBJ2-2 and V is TRBV19, with TRBD2 identical over 12 bases. V lost 5 bases to trimming and J lost 1 base; unmatched junction nucleotides: 8. There are 18 residues in the CDR3. Germline assignment: CDR1 LNHDA and CDR2 SQIVND (reference sequence). The CDR3: CASSQSSGGAMNTGELFF. DNA of the CDR3: TGTGCCAGTAGTCAATCTAGCGGGGGGGCCATGAACACCGGGGAGCTGTTTTTT.

The V gene is TRBV4-1, the J gene TRBJ2-1, with D possibly TRBD2 on 6 matching bases. Trimming pared 0 bases from V and 8 bases from J, leaving 20 bases between. Looked up from germline, CDR1 is MGHRA and CDR2 is YSYEKL. The CDR3 is made up of 17 amino acids. The CDR3 coding sequence is TGCGCCAGCAGCCAAGAAGGTGCAGCGGGTCTTAGGCATGAGCAGTTCTTC. Residues: CASSQEGAAGLRHEQFF.

The chain combines TRBV6-1 with TRBJ1-2; D possibly corresponds to TRBD1 (5 bases). This CDR3 comprises 13 residues. V lost 2 bases, J lost 6 bases, and 10 bases lay in between. Looked up from germline, CDR1 is MNHNS and CDR2 is SASEGT. The CDR3 protein is CASSEPGWDGYTF. DNA for the CDR3: TGTGCCAGCAGTGAACCAGGGTGGGATGGCTACACCTTC.

The chain couples TRBV30 to TRBJ1-2, with a weak D call TRBD1 (6 bases). Germline V gene data show CDR1 as GTSNPN and CDR2 as SVGIG (reference sequence). V lost 8 bases and J 4 bases, leaving 17 bases between the germline ends. The CDR3 length is 13 residues. The CDR3 reads CASYREGGYGYTF. The CDR3 DNA follows: TGTGCCAGTTACAGGGAGGGCGGCTATGGCTACACCTTC.

This rearrangement joins TRBV19 to TRBJ2-7; perhaps TRBD2 as D (6 bases). The CDR3 extends over 15 amino acids. Germline CDR1 is LNHDA and CDR2 is SQIVND (reference sequence). V lost 3 bases and J lost 0, with 12 bases in between. The CDR3 coding sequence is TGTGCCAGTAGTATCTCATCCGGGGGCTCCTACGAGCAGTACTTC. This translates into CASSISSGGSYEQYF.

The V call is TRBV7-9, the J call TRBJ1-2, with unresolved D. This CDR3 comprises 14 residues. V was trimmed by 0 bases and J by 1 base, leaving 6 bases between them. The germline CDR1 and CDR2 sequences are SEHNR and FQNEAQ (reference sequence). The CDR3 nucleotides are TGTGCCAGCAGCTTAGCGGGCAGTAACTATGGCTACACCTTC. Its translation is CASSLAGSNYGYTF.

The chain combines TRBV4-1 with TRBJ1-6, with 9 nucleotides matching TRBD1. Looked up from germline, CDR1 is MGHRA and CDR2 is YSYEKL. This CDR3 spans 16 amino acids. V gave up 4 bases and J gave up 10 bases; unmatched junction bases: 11. This CDR3 is CASSLETQDRGSPLHF. As DNA, the CDR3 is TGCGCCAGCAGCCTCGAGACCCAAGACAGGGGGTCACCCCTCCACTTT.

This clone is a singleton in its sample. The chain has TRBV2 and TRBJ1-5; tentatively, D is TRBD1 (6 bases). The V and J ends lost 5 bases and 4 bases respectively, with 15 bases between them. The CDR3 consists of 15 residues. Germline V CDR1 and CDR2: SNHLY, FYNNEI. DNA for the CDR3: TGTGCCAGCAGTTCTCCCGGGACACATAATCAGCCCCAGCATTTT. Its protein is CASSSPGTHNQPQHF. Combining the CDR3 with reference TRBV2 and TRBJ1-5 gives the whole variable domain EPEVTQTPSHQVTQMGQEVILRCVPISNHLYFYWYRQILGQKVEFLVSFYNNEISEKSEIFDDQFSVERPDGSNFTLKIRSTKLEDSAMYFCASSSPGTHNQPQHFGDGTRLSIL.

Note on this clone: A junction end diverges from the germline sequence, so it may reflect a read error. The chain joins TRBV4-1 to TRBJ2-3; TRBD2 matches 10 bases. The CDR3 contains 15 residues. Germline lookup yields CDR1 MGHRA and CDR2 YSYEKL. The CDR3 nucleotides are TGCGCCAGCAGTCAAGCGGGGGGGCACACAGATACGCAGTATTTT. Translation gives CASSQAGGHTDTQYF.

The gene calls are TRBV15 and TRBJ2-7; TRBD2 agrees at 8 bases. The germline V gene has CDR1 LNHNV and CDR2 YYDKDF (reference sequence). CDR3 length: 15 residues. Trimming took 1 base from V and 7 from J; bases not matched to a gene: 9. CDR3 in amino acids: CATSRVAGGQGEQYF. The CDR3 region has the DNA TGTGCCACCAGCAGAGTGGCGGGGGGCCAGGGAGAGCAGTACTTC.

V gene TRBV6-6 combines with J gene TRBJ1-4; TRBD1 matches at 9 bases. CDR1 and CDR2 (germline): MNHNY, SVGAGI (reference sequence). The CDR3 runs to 14 residues. Unmatched junction bases numbered 7, after V lost 5 bases and J lost 9 bases. CDR3 amino acids: CASSPGTGIQKLFF. For the CDR3, the DNA is TGTGCCAGCAGTCCCGGGACAGGGATACAAAAACTGTTTTTT.